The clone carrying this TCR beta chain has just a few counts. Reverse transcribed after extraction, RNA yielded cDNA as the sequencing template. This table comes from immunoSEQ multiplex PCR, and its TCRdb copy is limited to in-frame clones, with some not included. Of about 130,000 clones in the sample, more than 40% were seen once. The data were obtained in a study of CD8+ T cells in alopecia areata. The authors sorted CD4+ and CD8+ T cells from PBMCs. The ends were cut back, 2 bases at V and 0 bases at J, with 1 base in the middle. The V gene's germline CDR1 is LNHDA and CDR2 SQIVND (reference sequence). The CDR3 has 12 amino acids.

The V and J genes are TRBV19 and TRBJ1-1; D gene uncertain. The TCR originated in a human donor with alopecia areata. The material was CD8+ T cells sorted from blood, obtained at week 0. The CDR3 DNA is TGTGCCAGTAGTATACTGAACACTGAAGCTTTCTTT. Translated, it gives CASSILNTEAFF. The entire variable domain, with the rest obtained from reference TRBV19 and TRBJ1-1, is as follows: DGGITQSPKYLFRKEGQNVTLSCEQNLNHDAMYWYRQDPGQGLRLIYYSQIVNDFQKGDIAEGYSVSREKKESFPLTVTSAQKNPTAFYLCASSILNTEAFFGQGTRLTVV.